The T cell receptor (beta chain) described here comes from a study of cytomegalovirus exposure and HLA in healthy donors. PCR involved 60 Vbeta and 13 Jbeta primers. Using immunoSEQ multiplex PCR, the repertoire was profiled, and TCRdb retains in-frame clones only, with some absent. The data hold around 89,000 clones, with about 70% observed a single time. Donors sampled were nominally healthy, though unrecorded immune exposures were likely. Note on this clone: Its antigen remains unknown.

Germline assignment: CDR1 MNHNS and CDR2 SASEGT. The CDR3 covers 13 residues. V was shortened by 6 bases and J by 7 bases, with 13 bases between the two germline ends. Points from the study as a whole: Fewer N-insertions (relative to the roughly 720-donor mean) were reportedly seen in an Asian-associated ancestry cluster in a later analysis.

The origin of this receptor is a man aged 40-49 years in good health and CMV-seronegative. The chain uses TRBV6-1 and TRBJ1-5; TRBD1 might be the D (6 bases). Material: PBMCs. The CDR3 DNA is TGTGCCAGCAGCGCAGGGGCCAGCCAGCCCCAGCATTTT. It yields the protein CASSAGASQPQHF.